The clone carrying this TCR beta chain was seen many times. Its antigen is unknown. Stable hyperthyroidism meant no ophthalmopathy within 18 months of follow-up. Among the exclusions were patients with other autoimmune diseases, uncontrolled infections, pregnancy or lactation. PBMCs came from less than 12 ml of fresh peripheral blood. The data were taken from a study of Graves' ophthalmopathy and Graves' hyperthyroidism. General study points: Blood samples also showed most expanded thyroid clonotypes exceeding 0.001 frequency.

For repertoire sequencing, the TCR beta CDR3 regions were amplified from RNA transcripts. The library came from an HTBI-primed first-round RT-PCR and a second-round multiplex PCR. Via MiXCR, TCRdb re-called the multiplex PCR reads, giving one row per CDR3 protein. Among 620,000 or so distinct CDR3 sequences, around a fifth were seen once, and the ten largest hold roughly 6.9%. V was shortened by 3 bases and J by 3 bases, with 9 bases between the two germline ends. This CDR3 spans 14 amino acids. Germline V lookup: CDR1 LNHDA, CDR2 SQIVND (reference sequence). The V call is TRBV19, the J call TRBJ1-3; the D is unclear. Sequencing was done on a sample of peripheral blood. The sequence came from a woman under 30 with stable Graves' hyperthyroidism. Some clones in this sample may be carry-over from other donors' samples. DNA of the CDR3: TGTGCCAGTAGTATCGGGTTTCGTGGAAACACCATATATTTT. Protein sequence: CASSIGFRGNTIYF.